Listed below are T cell receptor beta chains from one sample, sequenced in a study of blood T cell repertoires in COVID-19. Measured with immunoSEQ multiplex PCR; TCRdb has only the in-frame clones, and not every one. The table records approximately 190,000 clones, roughly four fifths of them present only once. The sequencing sample was made of peripheral blood. These receptors came from a woman aged 65 to 85 with active or convalescent COVID-19. CDR3s include the opening cysteine and the closing phenylalanine or tryptophan. D genes are given only for firm matches. The listing skips clone size in some rows; elsewhere it reads once, few, many or a size class.

cdr3_aa: CASSPQQGVTEPQHF
cdr3_nt: TGTGCCAGCTCACCACAACAGGGGGTGACGGAGCCCCAGCATTTT
v_call: TRBV18
j_call: TRBJ1-5
d_call: TRBD1
clone_size: NA

cdr3_aa: CASSLEGLPNTGELFF
cdr3_nt: TGCGCCAGCAGCCTAGAGGGACTACCGAACACCGGGGAGCTGTTTTTT
v_call: TRBV5-1
j_call: TRBJ2-2
d_call: TRBD2
clone_size: once

cdr3_aa: CASSLITPGLAENNEQFF
cdr3_nt: TGCGCCAGCAGCTTAATTACCCCGGGACTAGCGGAGAACAATGAGCAGTTCTTC
v_call: TRBV5-1
j_call: TRBJ2-1
d_call: TRBD2
clone_size: NA

cdr3_aa: CASSEGRDRVYGYTF
cdr3_nt: TGTGCCAGCAGTGAAGGCCGGGACAGGGTGTATGGCTACACCTTC
v_call: TRBV6-1
j_call: TRBJ1-2
d_call: TRBD1
clone_size: NA

cdr3_aa: CASSSAGGGIETQYF
cdr3_nt: TGTGCCAGCAGTTCCGCCGGGGGGGGTATCGAGACCCAGTACTTC
v_call: TRBV28
j_call: TRBJ2-5
d_call: TRBD2
clone_size: NA

cdr3_aa: CASSLVSGTQETQYF
cdr3_nt: TGCGCCAGCAGCCTGGTGAGCGGGACCCAAGAGACCCAGTACTTC
v_call: TRBV5-1
j_call: TRBJ2-5
d_call: TRBD2
clone_size: NA

cdr3_aa: CAAGFFTDTQYF
cdr3_nt: TGTGCCGCCGGTTTTTTCACAGATACGCAGTATTTT
v_call: TRBV6-5
j_call: TRBJ2-3
d_call: NA
clone_size: NA

cdr3_aa: CATSRDRGTGGEQYF
cdr3_nt: TGTGCCACCAGCAGAGATAGGGGGACAGGGGGAGAGCAGTACTTC
v_call: TRBV15
j_call: TRBJ2-7
d_call: TRBD1
clone_size: NA

cdr3_aa: CASTERRAGSNEQFF
cdr3_nt: TGTGCCAGCACCGAGAGGCGGGCGGGAAGCAATGAGCAGTTCTTC
v_call: TRBV28
j_call: TRBJ2-1
d_call: NA
clone_size: NA

cdr3_aa: CASSSTGSGNEQFF
cdr3_nt: TGTGCCAGCAGCTCGACAGGGTCTGGCAATGAGCAGTTCTTC
v_call: TRBV11-2
j_call: TRBJ2-1
d_call: TRBD1
clone_size: NA

cdr3_aa: CASSPGQGEQFF
cdr3_nt: TGCGCCAGCAGCCCGGGACAGGGGGAGCAGTTCTTC
v_call: TRBV4-1
j_call: TRBJ2-1
d_call: TRBD1
clone_size: NA

cdr3_aa: CASTRGGGADTQYF
cdr3_nt: TGTGCCAGCACAAGGGGGGGAGGGGCAGATACGCAGTATTTT
v_call: TRBV6-5
j_call: TRBJ2-3
d_call: NA
clone_size: NA

cdr3_aa: CASTPTGDSYNEQFF
cdr3_nt: TGTGCCAGCACCCCGACAGGGGACTCCTACAATGAGCAGTTCTTC
v_call: TRBV6-5
j_call: TRBJ2-1
d_call: TRBD1
clone_size: NA

cdr3_aa: CASGPTGRGSTDTQYF
cdr3_nt: TGCGCCAGCGGACCGACGGGGCGGGGTAGCACAGATACGCAGTATTTT
v_call: TRBV5-1
j_call: TRBJ2-3
d_call: NA
clone_size: NA

cdr3_aa: CASSHPTGIQETQYF
cdr3_nt: TGTGCCAGCAGTCACCCCACAGGGATCCAAGAGACCCAGTACTTC
v_call: TRBV7-9
j_call: TRBJ2-5
d_call: NA
clone_size: NA

cdr3_aa: CASIPSGGNYEQYF
cdr3_nt: TGTGCCAGCATTCCCAGCGGGGGAAACTACGAGCAGTACTTC
v_call: TRBV6-5
j_call: TRBJ2-7
d_call: TRBD2
clone_size: NA

cdr3_aa: CASSLSSGSHNEQFF
cdr3_nt: TGTGCCAGCAGCTTAAGTAGCGGGAGTCACAATGAGCAGTTCTTC
v_call: TRBV5-4
j_call: TRBJ2-1
d_call: TRBD2
clone_size: NA

cdr3_aa: CASRTGDFGYTF
cdr3_nt: TGTGCCAGCAGGACAGGGGATTTTGGCTACACCTTC
v_call: TRBV28
j_call: TRBJ1-2
d_call: TRBD1
clone_size: once

cdr3_aa: CASSQTQGKTHNEQFF
cdr3_nt: TGTGCCAGCAGCCAAACACAGGGGAAAACCCACAATGAGCAGTTCTTC
v_call: TRBV3-1/TRBV3-2
j_call: TRBJ2-1
d_call: TRBD1
clone_size: NA

cdr3_aa: CASSLTGGEGGYTF
cdr3_nt: TGTGCCAGCAGCCTGACAGGGGGAGAAGGTGGCTACACCTTC
v_call: TRBV7-9
j_call: TRBJ1-2
d_call: TRBD1
clone_size: NA

cdr3_aa: CASSGGVGNNEQFF
cdr3_nt: TGTGCCAGCAGCGGGGGGGTAGGGAACAATGAGCAGTTCTTC
v_call: TRBV28
j_call: TRBJ2-1
d_call: TRBD2
clone_size: few